Each of the 32 T cell receptor beta chains below was sequenced from the same sample in a study of siplizumab effects on memory and regulatory T cells. Method: immunoSEQ multiplex PCR; TCRdb's copy keeps in-frame clones and lacks some. The profile covers some 100,000 clones, with about 91% appearing a single time and more than 2.5% taken by the ten largest. Sequenced: CD4+ T cells sorted from blood. All receptors derive from a human donor in good health. Some clones in this sample may be carry-over from other donors' samples.

J is TRBJ2-3 and V is TRBV9; tentative D call: TRBD2 (6 bases). The CDR3 covers 16 residues. With 4 bases removed from V and 0 bases from J, the gap between germline ends came to 15 bases. CDR1 and CDR2 from the germline V gene are SGDLS and YYNGEE. CDR3 residues: CASSLADGPSTDTQYF. In DNA, the CDR3 is TGTGCCAGCAGCTTAGCGGACGGACCTAGCACAGATACGCAGTATTTT.

V gene TRBV18 combines with J gene TRBJ1-5; 9 nucleotides match TRBD1. This CDR3 is 15 amino acids long. Trimming took 4 bases from V and 2 from J; bases not matched to a gene: 3. CDR1 and CDR2 (germline): KGHSH, LQKENI. CDR3 loop: CASSRTGDGNQPQHF. CDR3 coding DNA: TGTGCCAGCTCACGGACAGGGGACGGCAATCAGCCCCAGCATTTT.

The V call is TRBV25-1, the J call TRBJ2-7; 10 bases map to TRBD1. The CDR3 has 14 amino acids. Germline CDR1 is MGHDK and CDR2 is SYGVNS. Germline trimming cut 10 bases from V and 2 bases from J; bases unmatched to any gene: 8. The CDR3 DNA reads TGTGCCACCGCTCCCGACAGGGGGCCCTACGAGCAGTACTTC. Translation gives CATAPDRGPYEQYF.

The J gene is TRBJ1-1, the V gene TRBV2; TRBD1 matches 7 bases. The J segment lost 2 bases and the V segment lost 6 bases, leaving 6 bases of the junction unmatched. The CDR3 covers 14 residues. Germline CDR1 and CDR2: SNHLY and FYNNEI. CDR3 protein: CASRERQGNTEAFF. In DNA form, the CDR3 reads TGTGCCAGCAGGGAGAGACAGGGTAACACTGAAGCTTTCTTT. Looking up the rest from reference TRBV2 and TRBJ1-1 gives the full variable domain: EPEVTQTPSHQVTQMGQEVILRCVPISNHLYFYWYRQILGQKVEFLVSFYNNEISEKSEIFDDQFSVERPDGSNFTLKIRSTKLEDSAMYFCASRERQGNTEAFFGQGTRLTVV.

V gene TRBV11-2 combines with J gene TRBJ2-2; the match to TRBD2 covers 7 bases. Germline values: CDR1 SGHAT, CDR2 FQNNGV. This CDR3 has 16 residues. J lost 7 bases, V lost 8 bases, and 16 bases had no gene match. DNA for the CDR3: TGTGCCAGCTCGTTCACTACTAGCGACATGGGCGGGGAGCTGTTTTTT. Translated: CASSFTTSDMGGELFF.

V is TRBV27 and J is TRBJ1-2, with a weak D call TRBD1 (5 bases). V was cut by 1 base and J by 1 base, with 16 bases left in between. Germline CDR1 and CDR2: MNHEY and SMNVEV (reference sequence). The CDR3 loop spans 17 amino acids. CDR3 residues: CASSLLGSGVNNYGYTF. As DNA, the CDR3 is TGTGCCAGCAGTTTATTGGGTTCGGGGGTGAATAACTATGGCTACACCTTC.

This chain joins TRBV9 and TRBJ2-7; no firm D call. The CDR3 runs 15 residues. The V gene lost 2 bases and the J gene lost 2 bases, with 14 bases spanning the gap. CDR1 is SGDLS and CDR2 is YYNGEE in the germline V gene. CDR3 protein: CASSVEDGTTYEQYF. The DNA of the CDR3 is TGTGCCAGCAGCGTGGAAGACGGAACTACCTACGAGCAGTACTTC. Combining the CDR3 with reference TRBV9 and TRBJ2-7 gives the whole variable domain DSGVTQTPKHLITATGQRVTLRCSPRSGDLSVYWYQQSLDQGLQFLIQYYNGEERAKGNILERFSAQQFPDLHSELNLSSLELGDSALYFCASSVEDGTTYEQYFGPGTRLTVT.

The rearrangement links TRBV9 to TRBJ2-5; 9 bases are shared with TRBD2. In germline, CDR1 is SGDLS, CDR2 YYNGEE. The trim removed 0 bases at V and 5 bases at J, leaving 5 bases unmatched. The CDR3 loop spans 15 amino acids. CDR3 in DNA: TGTGCCAGCAGCGTAGGTAGCGGGAGAGGGGAGACCCAGTACTTC. This translates into CASSVGSGRGETQYF.

The chain recombines TRBV7-9 with TRBJ1-1; a possible D gene is TRBD1 (6 bases). The CDR3 extends over 15 amino acids. In germline, CDR1 is SEHNR, CDR2 FQNEAQ (reference sequence). V lost 1 base and J 5 bases, leaving 14 bases between the germline ends. The CDR3 DNA follows: TGTGCCAGCAGCTTAGAATTCAGGGGACGAACTGAAGCTTTCTTT. Translating it yields CASSLEFRGRTEAFF.

The chain's CDR3 is CASSVEASGRDTQYF. The DNA of the CDR3 is TGTGCCAGCAGTGTAGAAGCGTCCGGAAGGGATACGCAGTATTTT. J is TRBJ2-3 and V is TRBV2; D ambiguous. CDR3 length equals 15 residues. Germline loops: CDR1 SNHLY, CDR2 FYNNEI. The ends were cut back, 4 bases at V and 6 bases at J, with 17 bases in the middle.

The chain recombines TRBV11-2 with TRBJ2-1; D gene ambiguous. The CDR3 has 13 residues. Trimming took off 3 bases at V and 10 bases at J, with 13 bases between the two ends. Germline assignment: CDR1 SGHAT and CDR2 FQNNGV. Here the CDR3 reads CASSLVEGFEQFF. CDR3 sequence (DNA): TGTGCCAGCAGCTTGGTGGAAGGGTTCGAGCAGTTCTTC.

In its sample, this clone was seen a few times. The chain is built from TRBV2 and TRBJ2-5; D is possibly TRBD1 (5 bases). The CDR3 sequence is 14 residues long. V lost 4 bases, J lost 4 bases, and 13 bases lay in between. Germline V CDR1 and CDR2: SNHLY, FYNNEI. CDR3 region: CASSVSTGRETQYF. CDR3 in DNA: TGTGCCAGCAGTGTAAGCACAGGTAGAGAGACCCAGTACTTC.

This clone was observed once. The gene calls are TRBV12-5 and TRBJ2-3; D uncertain. Germline V gene sequence: CDR1 LGHNT, CDR2 FRNRAP. V was trimmed by 3 bases and J by 0 bases, leaving 10 bases between them. The CDR3 spans 15 residues. In DNA, the CDR3 is TGTGCTAGTGGTTTAGGACCCACTAGCACAGATACGCAGTATTTT. Translated: CASGLGPTSTDTQYF.

This chain links TRBV7-9 with TRBJ1-1; 8 bases align to TRBD1. J gave up 11 bases and V 5 bases, and 13 bases lay outside the gene matches. This CDR3 has 14 amino acids. The V gene's germline CDR1 is SEHNR and CDR2 FQNEAQ (reference sequence). The CDR3 spells CASSLADRGPMAFF. Here the CDR3 DNA reads TGTGCCAGCAGCCTTGCCGACAGGGGCCCAATGGCTTTCTTT.

This clone has a handful of counts. J is TRBJ1-1 and V is TRBV20-1; 8 nucleotides align to TRBD1. The CDR3 has 11 residues. V lost 2 bases to trimming and J lost 8 bases; unmatched junction nucleotides: 1. Per the germline V gene, CDR1 is DFQATT and CDR2 is SNEGSKA (reference sequence). The CDR3 region is CSARRDREAFF. Written as DNA, the CDR3 is TGCAGTGCTAGAAGGGACAGGGAAGCTTTCTTT.

V and J are TRBV5-1 and TRBJ2-3; D may be TRBD1 (5 bases). This CDR3 contains 15 residues. The V gene's germline CDR1 is SGHRS and CDR2 YFSETQ. The V and J ends lost 5 bases and 0 bases respectively, with 13 bases between them. The CDR3: CASRIQGASTDTQYF. CDR3 sequence (DNA): TGCGCCAGCAGAATACAAGGGGCTAGCACAGATACGCAGTATTTT. Using reference TRBV5-1 and TRBJ2-3 for the parts outside the CDR3, the full variable domain is KAGVTQTPRYLIKTRGQQVTLSCSPISGHRSVSWYQQTPGQGLQFLFEYFSETQRNKGNFPGRFSGRQFSNSRSEMNVSTLELGDSALYLCASRIQGASTDTQYFGPGTRLTVL.

The chain is built from TRBV7-3 and TRBJ2-3; 12 positions match TRBD2. The CDR3 has 16 amino acids. Per germline, CDR1 SGHTA and CDR2 FQGTGA. V lost 5 bases, J lost 4 bases, and 7 bases stayed unmatched. The CDR3 region is CASSLLAGGGADTQYF. The CDR3 DNA reads TGTGCCAGCAGCCTCCTAGCGGGAGGGGGGGCAGATACGCAGTATTTT.

This chain links TRBV5-4 with TRBJ2-2; 7 nucleotides line up with TRBD1. The CDR3 is 14 residues long. In germline, CDR1 is SGHNT, CDR2 YYREEE (reference sequence). Losses at the gene ends were 4 bases for V and 1 base for J; bases not matched to a gene: 1. The CDR3 DNA sequence: TGTGCCAGCAGCCGGGACAGGAACACCGGGGAGCTGTTTTTT. This gives the protein CASSRDRNTGELFF.

This chain uses TRBV11-3 with TRBJ1-5; maybe TRBD1 (5 bases). Germline assignment: CDR1 SGHNT and CDR2 YENEEA. The CDR3 extends over 17 amino acids. Trimming took 7 bases from V and 6 from J, leaving 25 bases between them. The CDR3 DNA sequence: TGTGCCAGCAACCAATTGGGGCCCCCGAAAGAAGGTCAGCCCCAGCATTTT. Translating gives CASNQLGPPKEGQPQHF.

This clone occurred once. This sample also contains other DNA sequences that code for the same CDR3. The J gene is TRBJ1-2, the V gene TRBV5-1; TRBD1 matches 7 bases. Germline V gives CDR1 SGHRS, CDR2 YFSETQ. J was trimmed by 2 bases and V by 5 bases; bases with no gene match: 6. The CDR3 is 14 residues long. The CDR3 DNA reads TGCGCCAGCAGTCCCCGGGACAGAAACTATGGCTACACCTTC. Its translation is CASSPRDRNYGYTF.

V and J are TRBV2 and TRBJ2-7; the match to TRBD2 covers 8 bases. Trimming took 2 bases from V and 7 from J; bases not matched to a gene: 7. Germline V CDR1 and CDR2: SNHLY, FYNNEI. The CDR3 loop spans 14 amino acids. CDR3 bases: TGTGCCAGCAGTGAAAATAGGGGGACTAGGGAGCAGTACTTC. Translating gives CASSENRGTREQYF.

The chain couples TRBV7-9 to TRBJ1-2; perhaps TRBD1 as D (6 bases). Trimming removed 4 bases at V and 8 bases at J, with 17 bases between. The germline V gene encodes CDR1 SEHNR and CDR2 FQNEAQ (reference sequence). The CDR3 length is 14 residues. CDR3 sequence reads: CASSSEGERYGYTF. CDR3 DNA: TGTGCCAGCAGCTCTGAGGGGGAACGTTACGGCTACACCTTC.

This sequence joins TRBV5-1 and TRBJ2-1; D is unresolved. Germline V gene lookup returns CDR1 SGHRS and CDR2 YFSETQ. The V end was cut by 0 bases, the J end by 7 bases, with 8 bases between. This CDR3 contains 13 residues. DNA of the CDR3: TGCGCCAGCAGCTTGGGGGGTAAGAATGAGCAGTTCTTC. Translated, it gives CASSLGGKNEQFF.

J is TRBJ2-7 and V is TRBV11-2; 12 positions match TRBD2. The CDR3 has 15 residues. Looked up from germline, CDR1 is SGHAT and CDR2 is FQNNGV. V trimming: 5 bases; J trimming: 2 bases; junction bases outside the gene matches: 4. CDR3 DNA: TGTGCCAGCAGCACCGGACTAGCGGGACCCTACGAGCAGTACTTC. Amino acid sequence: CASSTGLAGPYEQYF.

V usage is TRBV6-5 and J usage is TRBJ2-3, with a tentative D call TRBD1 (6 bases). The ends were cut back, 6 bases at V and 9 bases at J, with 10 bases in the middle. Germline V CDR1 and CDR2: MNHEY, SVGAGI. This CDR3 has 11 amino acids. CDR3 protein: CASRRDRTQYF. DNA for the CDR3: TGTGCCAGCAGGAGAGACAGGACGCAGTATTTT.

V usage is TRBV6-4 and J usage is TRBJ2-1, with unresolved D. With 4 bases removed from V and 0 bases from J, the gap between germline ends came to 10 bases. Per the germline V gene, CDR1 is MRHNA and CDR2 is SNTAGT. The CDR3 runs 15 residues. CDR3 protein: CASSVQARSYNEQFF. The DNA of the CDR3 is TGTGCCAGCAGTGTGCAGGCTCGCTCCTACAATGAGCAGTTCTTC.

The gene calls are TRBV11-2 and TRBJ1-5; D is unresolved. Trimming removed 5 bases at V and 7 bases at J, with 18 bases between. The CDR3 is 15 amino acids. Per the germline V gene, CDR1 is SGHAT and CDR2 is FQNNGV. The CDR3 region is CASSPTPSRQQPQHF. Here the CDR3 DNA reads TGTGCCAGCAGCCCGACCCCTTCTCGGCAGCAGCCCCAGCATTTT.

The chain combines TRBV7-3 with TRBJ1-6; no clear D. This CDR3 has 14 residues. V lost 4 bases to trimming and J lost 10 bases, with 14 bases between them. The germline gives CDR1 SGHTA, CDR2 FQGTGA. CDR3 in amino acids: CASSSGPGTSPLHF. CDR3 bases: TGTGCCAGCAGCTCCGGTCCGGGCACCTCACCCCTCCACTTT.

This clone was seen a single time. The chain carries TRBV5-4 and TRBJ2-1; TRBD2 might be the D (6 bases). V was trimmed by 4 bases and J by 2 bases, leaving 16 bases between them. There are 16 residues in the CDR3. The germline V gene encodes CDR1 SGHNT and CDR2 YYREEE (reference sequence). The CDR3 spells CASSDGTSRTYNEQFF. The CDR3 DNA follows: TGTGCCAGCAGCGACGGGACTTCTAGAACCTACAATGAGCAGTTCTTC.

In its sample, this clone was seen a few times. This chain uses TRBV18 with TRBJ2-7; possibly TRBD1 for D (6 bases). Trimming cost V 3 bases and J 1 base, with 10 bases left between them. CDR3 size: 14 residues. Germline V gene lookup returns CDR1 KGHSH and CDR2 LQKENI. The CDR3 loop reads CASSPLDRSYEQYF. CDR3 bases: TGTGCCAGCTCACCTTTGGACAGATCCTACGAGCAGTACTTC.

The V call is TRBV7-9, the J call TRBJ2-7; 12 nucleotides agree with TRBD2. In germline, CDR1 is SEHNR, CDR2 FQNEAQ (reference sequence). The CDR3 contains 16 residues. The trim removed 5 bases at V and 5 bases at J, leaving 10 bases unmatched. The CDR3 DNA reads TGTGCCAGCAGCATTCCGATACTAGCGGGAGGAGACGAGCAGTACTTC. Protein sequence: CASSIPILAGGDEQYF.

CDR3 nucleotide sequence: TGTGCCAGCAGTGAAAACGTCCGTTGGGACACTGAAGCTTTCTTT. Translating it yields CASSENVRWDTEAFF. V usage is TRBV2 and J usage is TRBJ1-1; D is uncertain. The V end lost 2 bases, the J end lost 3 bases, and 13 bases lay between the germline ends. CDR3 length: 15 residues. Germline V lookup: CDR1 SNHLY, CDR2 FYNNEI.